Below are 25 T cell receptor beta chains sequenced from a single sample in a study of control samples from healthy donors and cancer patients (dated by TCRdb to about 2020). Library prep was done by the immunoSEQ multiplex PCR assay. In its TCRdb copy, this immuneACCESS table keeps in-frame sequences only and misses some clones. Where compared with another copy, unresolved V genes explain less than half of these, and the others have no known cause. The sample yields around 150,000 clones; over 85% were counted once. The ten top clones hold around 8% of the sample. The specimen was blood. These receptors were taken from a woman in her forties in good health.

V usage is TRBV4-1 and J usage is TRBJ1-1; 11 bases map to TRBD1. V trimming: 4 bases; J trimming: 3 bases; junction bases outside the gene matches: 7. This CDR3 is built from 16 residues. Per the germline V gene, CDR1 is MGHRA and CDR2 is YSYEKL. As DNA, the CDR3 is TGCGCCAGCAGCCGTGGACAGGGGGCAGCGGACACTGAAGCTTTCTTT. This encodes CASSRGQGAADTEAFF.

The chain has TRBV5-5 and TRBJ1-3; D may be TRBD1 (5 bases). The V end lost 1 base, the J end lost 6 bases, and 17 bases lay between the germline ends. Germline-derived CDR1 and CDR2 are SGHKS and YYEKEE (reference sequence). The CDR3 totals 16 residues. CDR3 sequence: CASSLQETVWLNTIYF. CDR3 bases: TGTGCCAGCAGCTTGCAGGAGACAGTATGGTTAAACACCATATATTTT.

J is TRBJ1-3 and V is TRBV12-1; TRBD1 is the table's D call and was not checked against the DNA. TRBV12-1 counts as a pseudogene. The CDR3 loop spans 15 amino acids. The CDR3 loop is CASSSPGTGRDTIYF. CDR3 sequence (DNA): TGTGCCAGCAGCTCTCCCGGGACAGGGAGGGACACCATATATTTT.

This chain uses TRBV4-1 with TRBJ1-5; D possibly corresponds to TRBD1 (5 bases). Germline CDR1 MGHRA, CDR2 YSYEKL. V lost 1 base and J 3 bases, leaving 10 bases between the germline ends. This CDR3 spans 15 amino acids. The CDR3 here is CASSQVGGDNQPQHF. The CDR3 nucleotides read TGCGCCAGCAGCCAAGTGGGGGGGGACAATCAGCCCCAGCATTTT.

This clone was picked up one time. The chain uses TRBV3-1 (or the pseudogene TRBV3-2) and TRBJ2-3, with D perhaps TRBD1 or TRBD2 (5 bases each). CDR3 length: 16 amino acids. Germline CDR1 and CDR2: LGHDT and YNNKEL (reference sequence). Trimming stripped 3 bases from V and 8 bases from J, with 21 bases between. The CDR3 sequence is CASSHDRTAQRGTQYF. The CDR3 bases are TGTGCCAGCAGCCACGATCGGACCGCTCAGAGGGGTACGCAGTATTTT.

This clone appeared once. The gene calls are TRBV10-2 and TRBJ2-7, with D hard to call. Germline CDR1 reads WSHSY; CDR2 reads SAAADI. Trimming removed 0 bases from V and 5 bases from J, with 5 bases in between. The length of the CDR3 is 12 residues. The CDR3 DNA sequence: TGCGCCAGCAGTGAGTCGGTGAACGAGCAGTACTTC. The encoded protein is CASSESVNEQYF.

This chain uses TRBV6-6 with TRBJ1-1; tentative D call: TRBD1 (6 bases). The CDR3 is made up of 14 amino acids. CDR1 and CDR2 from the germline V gene are MNHNY and SVGAGI (reference sequence). V was shortened by 6 bases and J by 0 bases, with 11 bases between the two germline ends. The DNA of the CDR3 is TGTGCCAGCAGACAAGACAGGATGAACACTGAAGCTTTCTTT. This codes for CASRQDRMNTEAFF.

The chain links TRBV4-1 to TRBJ1-2; D unresolved. Trimming pared 2 bases from V and 3 bases from J, leaving 13 bases between. Germline CDR1 and CDR2: MGHRA and YSYEKL. CDR3 length: 15 residues. Here the CDR3 DNA reads TGCGCCAGCAGCCAACCGGGTCGAAATTACTATGGCTACACCTTC. Translating gives CASSQPGRNYYGYTF.

The chain carries TRBV5-5 and TRBJ1-1; 7 positions match TRBD1. CDR3 length: 16 residues. Germline CDR1 and CDR2: SGHKS and YYEKEE (reference sequence). Unmatched junction bases numbered 10, after V lost 4 bases and J lost 1 base. CDR3 DNA: TGTGCCAGCAGCCTGGAGTGGGGACAGACGAACACTGAAGCTTTCTTT. Translated, it gives CASSLEWGQTNTEAFF.

The CDR3 loop reads CASSPTGTLFF. DNA of the CDR3: TGTGCCAGCAGCCCCACAGGGACATTGTTTTTT. This rearrangement joins TRBV6-5 to TRBJ1-4; D is possibly TRBD1 (6 bases). This CDR3 comprises 11 residues. Per germline, CDR1 MNHEY and CDR2 SVGAGI. V was pared by 6 bases and J by 15 bases, with 14 bases between.

The chain has TRBV4-1 and TRBJ1-2; perhaps TRBD1 as D (5 bases). V gave up 6 bases and J gave up 3 bases, with 11 bases separating them. CDR1 and CDR2 from the germline V gene are MGHRA and YSYEKL. The CDR3 covers 13 residues. The CDR3 coding sequence is TGCGCCAGCAGGAGGGGCCCGGACTATGGCTACACCTTC. This sequence encodes CASRRGPDYGYTF.

The J gene is TRBJ2-7, the V gene TRBV11-3; unclear D gene. Between the trimmed V and J ends, which lost 1 base and 1 base, there was a span of 5 bases. The germline V gene encodes CDR1 SGHNT and CDR2 YENEEA. The CDR3 has 13 amino acids. The CDR3 coding sequence is TGTGCCAGCAGCTTAGCAGGTTCCTACGAGCAGTACTTC. This codes for CASSLAGSYEQYF.

The count of this clone is one. The V and J genes are TRBV5-1 and TRBJ1-1; D not certain. The CDR3 is made up of 16 amino acids. Germline V lookup: CDR1 SGHRS, CDR2 YFSETQ. V was shortened by 1 base and J by 0 bases, with 13 bases between the two germline ends. The CDR3 loop reads CASSLRSAGLNTEAFF. The CDR3 DNA sequence: TGCGCCAGCAGCTTGAGGTCAGCGGGATTGAACACTGAAGCTTTCTTT.

V usage is TRBV4-3 and J usage is TRBJ2-3; possibly TRBD2 for D (5 bases). Germline V gene sequence: CDR1 LGHNA, CDR2 YSLEER. V was cut by 1 base and J by 0 bases, with 11 bases left in between. The CDR3 contains 16 residues. The CDR3 region has the DNA TGCGCCAGCAGCCAAGCCGTTAGCGCCAGCACAGATACGCAGTATTTT. Translation: CASSQAVSASTDTQYF.

The count of this clone is one. The chain combines TRBV29-1 with TRBJ1-2; D gene uncertain. The germline CDR1 and CDR2 sequences are SQVTM and ANQGSEA. V was clipped by 3 bases and J by 1 base, with 9 bases between them. There are 13 residues in the CDR3. CDR3 DNA sequence: TGCAGCGTTGACAGGACTGATAACTATGGCTACACCTTC. This codes for CSVDRTDNYGYTF.

The gene calls are TRBV7-9 and TRBJ2-5, with TRBD1 matching 12 bases. The germline CDR1 and CDR2 sequences are SEHNR and FQNEAQ (reference sequence). J gave up 5 bases and V 5 bases, and 9 bases lay outside the gene matches. The CDR3 sequence is 16 residues long. The CDR3 loop is CASSLRDRGQSETQYF. In DNA form, the CDR3 reads TGTGCCAGCAGCCTTCGGGACAGGGGGCAATCGGAGACCCAGTACTTC.

The CDR3 region is CASSLVAEETQYF. In DNA form, the CDR3 reads TGCGCCAGCAGCTTGGTGGCGGAAGAGACCCAGTACTTC. The rearrangement joins TRBV5-1 to TRBJ2-5; D gene unclear. CDR1 is SGHRS and CDR2 is YFSETQ in the germline V gene. Trimming left V 0 bases short and J 3 bases short, with 6 bases between. The CDR3 is made up of 13 amino acids.

V gene TRBV4-2 combines with J gene TRBJ2-5, with 9 bases lining up with TRBD2. Germline V gives CDR1 LGHNA, CDR2 YNFKEQ. The CDR3 has 18 amino acids. The ends lost 1 base at V and 0 bases at J; junction bases unmatched: 9. CDR3 sequence reads: CASSQALTSGKYQETQYF. CDR3 bases: TGTGCCAGCAGCCAAGCTCTGACTAGCGGAAAGTACCAAGAGACCCAGTACTTC.

V gene TRBV9 combines with J gene TRBJ2-5, with 7 positions matching TRBD2. CDR3 length: 16 amino acids. Trimming cost V 3 bases and J 1 base; bases outside gene matches: 9. Germline lookup yields CDR1 SGDLS and CDR2 YYNGEE. The CDR3 DNA reads TGTGCCAGCAGCGAATATCTAGCGGAACCCCAAGAGACCCAGTACTTC. Translation: CASSEYLAEPQETQYF.

This chain connects TRBV3-1 (or the pseudogene TRBV3-2) to TRBJ2-7; 12 bases are a match to TRBD2. Germline V gene sequence: CDR1 LGHDT, CDR2 YNNKEL (reference sequence). CDR3 size: 17 residues. With V trimmed by 4 bases and J by 0 bases, 7 bases remained unmatched. The DNA for the CDR3 is TGTGCCAGCAGCCTCGCCGGACTAGCGGGGACCTCCTACGAGCAGTACTTC. Its translation: CASSLAGLAGTSYEQYF.

As concerns this clone: Because the CDR3 is missing its conserved closing phenylalanine or tryptophan, this is likely a read error. The limits of the CDR3 on the DNA are not certain, so only TCRdb's listed CDR3 is given. The chain couples TRBV2 to TRBJ2-4. The CDR3 has 11 residues if both end residues are counted. CDR1 SNHLY and CDR2 FYNNEI come from the germline V gene. The chain's CDR3 is CASSGGTTLEL.

This sequence joins TRBV12-5 and TRBJ1-1, with 8 bases lining up with TRBD1. V trimming: 1 base; J trimming: 8 bases; junction bases outside the gene matches: 6. The CDR3 covers 14 residues. Germline V gene sequence: CDR1 LGHNT, CDR2 FRNRAP. The CDR3 DNA follows: TGTGCTAGTGGTTTGGACGGACAGGGAATAGAAGCTTTCTTT. Protein: CASGLDGQGIEAFF.

The genes are TRBV9 and TRBJ1-2; D perhaps matches TRBD1 (6 bases). The CDR3 runs to 16 residues. V lost 0 bases to trimming and J lost 6 bases, with 18 bases between them. The germline V gene encodes CDR1 SGDLS and CDR2 YYNGEE. DNA of the CDR3: TGTGCCAGCAGCGTAGCTTACGGTTTAGGGGACAATGGCTACACCTTC. Translating gives CASSVAYGLGDNGYTF.

The chain employs TRBV5-1 and TRBJ2-7; D unclear. CDR1 is SGHRS and CDR2 is YFSETQ in the germline V gene. Between the trimmed V and J ends, which lost 0 bases and 6 bases, there was a span of 4 bases. CDR3 length: 11 amino acids. CDR3 loop: CASSLEGEQYF. The CDR3 nucleotides read TGCGCCAGCAGCTTGGAGGGCGAGCAGTACTTC.

The chain recombines TRBV7-9 with TRBJ2-7; 7 bases map to TRBD2. The V and J ends lost 5 bases and 2 bases, in that order; junction bases with no gene match: 9. CDR1 is SEHNR and CDR2 is FQNEAQ in the germline V gene (reference sequence). This CDR3 region has 15 residues. CDR3 in amino acids: CASSATRAGPYEQYF. DNA for the CDR3: TGTGCCAGCAGCGCGACCCGAGCGGGACCCTACGAGCAGTACTTC.